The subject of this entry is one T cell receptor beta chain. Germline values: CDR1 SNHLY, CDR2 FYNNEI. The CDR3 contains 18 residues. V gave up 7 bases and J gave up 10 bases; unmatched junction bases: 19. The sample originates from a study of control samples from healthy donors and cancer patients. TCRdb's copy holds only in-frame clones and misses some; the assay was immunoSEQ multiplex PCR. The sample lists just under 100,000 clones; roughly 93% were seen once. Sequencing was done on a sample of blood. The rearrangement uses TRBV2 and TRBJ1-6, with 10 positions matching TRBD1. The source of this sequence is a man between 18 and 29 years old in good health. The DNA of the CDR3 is TGTGCCAGCACATCGGGGGGGACAGGGGCCACTCGTGTCTCACCCCTCCACTTT. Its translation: CASTSGGTGATRVSPLHF.